This is a list of T cell receptor beta chains from one sample in a study of shared clonotypes between healthy human individuals. This table comes from immunoSEQ multiplex PCR, and its TCRdb copy is limited to in-frame clones, with some not included. Of approximately 2.5 million clones listed, 93% are singletons. Input material: naive CD4+ T cells from PBMCs. The receptors derive from a man younger than 35 in good health. Some clones in this sample may be carry-over from other donors' samples. The CDR3 runs from the conserved cysteine through the conserved F or W. D genes are given only for firm matches. Size is omitted from some rows. Given values are once, few, many or a class for expanded clones.

.	TRBV28	once	TRBJ1-3	TGTGCCAGCAGTTGGGGTGGGGCAGGGGCCGACCACTCTGGAAACACCATATATTTT	CASSWGGAGADHSGNTIYF
TRBD1	TRBV27	.	TRBJ1-5	TGTGCCAGCAGCCTCAGGGGGCCACAGCCCCAGCATTTT	CASSLRGPQPQHF
TRBD1	TRBV5-1	.	TRBJ2-1	TGCGCCAGCAGCTTACCGGGACAGGGGCCCCATGAGCAGTTCTTC	CASSLPGQGPHEQFF
.	TRBV5-1	.	TRBJ2-5	TGCGCCAGCAGCTTGGGTTCCGGGGGCGGGCAAGAGACCCAGTACTTC	CASSLGSGGGQETQYF
TRBD1	TRBV28	.	TRBJ2-7	TGTGTCAGCAGCTCCGGACAGGGGGCAGGCGAGCAGTACTTC	CVSSSGQGAGEQYF
TRBD2	TRBV7-2	.	TRBJ2-7	TGTGCCAGCAGCTTAGGGCTAGCGGGGTCCTACGAGCAGTACTTC	CASSLGLAGSYEQYF
TRBD1	TRBV5-1	.	TRBJ2-1	TGCGCCAGCAGCGGGAAGACAGGGGGTGCGTACAATGAGCAGTTCTTC	CASSGKTGGAYNEQFF
TRBD2	TRBV30	.	TRBJ2-1	TGTGCCTGGAGGCCCAGCGGGAGATACAATGAGCAGTTCTTC	CAWRPSGRYNEQFF
.	TRBV18	.	TRBJ2-3	TGTGCCAGCTCCCCGACGCTGGGGCGTTCGGCAGATACGCAGTATTTT	CASSPTLGRSADTQYF
.	TRBV30	few	TRBJ1-5	TGTGCCTGGAGTCACCAGGGTGTTCAGCCCCAGCATTTT	CAWSHQGVQPQHF
TRBD1	TRBV6-1	.	TRBJ1-5	TGTGCCAGTGACAGGGGGCTATTTCAGCCCCAGCATTTT	CASDRGLFQPQHF
.	TRBV5-1	once	TRBJ2-2	TGCGCCAGCAGCTTGTTTGGCGCGTCCGGGGAGCTGTTTTTT	CASSLFGASGELFF
.	TRBV15	.	TRBJ2-4	TGTGCCACCAGCAGAGGCCCCCCCAGGGTGAACATTCAGTACTTC	CATSRGPPRVNIQYF
.	TRBV6-5	once	TRBJ1-2	TGTGCCAGCAGCATGACAGTTAACTATGGCTACACCTTC	CASSMTVNYGYTF
.	TRBV6-6	.	TRBJ1-2	TGTGCCAGCAGTTACGATGGTGTAGGTTCGGATGGCTACACCTTC	CASSYDGVGSDGYTF
TRBD2	TRBV7-3	.	TRBJ2-1	TGTGCCAGCAGCTCACTAGCGGCCTCCTACAATGAGCAGTTCTTC	CASSSLAASYNEQFF
.	TRBV9	.	TRBJ2-1	TGTGCCAGCAGCGCATTAACAGGGATCGGTGAGCAGTTCTTC	CASSALTGIGEQFF
.	TRBV6-5	.	TRBJ1-5	TGTGCCAGCAGTTACTCAGGGAGAAATCAGCCCCAGCATTTT	CASSYSGRNQPQHF
TRBD1	TRBV30	.	TRBJ2-7	TGTGCCTGGAGTTCAAAAGGGACAGATGCCTACGAGCAGTACTTC	CAWSSKGTDAYEQYF
TRBD2	TRBV6-5	.	TRBJ2-7	TGTGCCAGCAGTTACAGAGGGGAGGGCAACTACGAGCAGTACTTC	CASSYRGEGNYEQYF
.	TRBV5-6	.	TRBJ1-2	TGTGCCAGCAGCTCAGGGGCCCCCAGGAGCTACACCTTC	CASSSGAPRSYTF
.	TRBV28	.	TRBJ2-1	TGTGCCAGCAGTTTATTCGGACTGTACAATGAGCAGTTCTTC	CASSLFGLYNEQFF
.	TRBV6-6	.	TRBJ2-5	TGTGCCAGCACTCAAAGAGGGTCTACGACCCAGTACTTC	CASTQRGSTTQYF
TRBD1	TRBV28	.	TRBJ2-5	TGTGCCAGCACCGCCCCGAGGGGCAGGGGGCAAGAGACCCAGTACTTC	CASTAPRGRGQETQYF